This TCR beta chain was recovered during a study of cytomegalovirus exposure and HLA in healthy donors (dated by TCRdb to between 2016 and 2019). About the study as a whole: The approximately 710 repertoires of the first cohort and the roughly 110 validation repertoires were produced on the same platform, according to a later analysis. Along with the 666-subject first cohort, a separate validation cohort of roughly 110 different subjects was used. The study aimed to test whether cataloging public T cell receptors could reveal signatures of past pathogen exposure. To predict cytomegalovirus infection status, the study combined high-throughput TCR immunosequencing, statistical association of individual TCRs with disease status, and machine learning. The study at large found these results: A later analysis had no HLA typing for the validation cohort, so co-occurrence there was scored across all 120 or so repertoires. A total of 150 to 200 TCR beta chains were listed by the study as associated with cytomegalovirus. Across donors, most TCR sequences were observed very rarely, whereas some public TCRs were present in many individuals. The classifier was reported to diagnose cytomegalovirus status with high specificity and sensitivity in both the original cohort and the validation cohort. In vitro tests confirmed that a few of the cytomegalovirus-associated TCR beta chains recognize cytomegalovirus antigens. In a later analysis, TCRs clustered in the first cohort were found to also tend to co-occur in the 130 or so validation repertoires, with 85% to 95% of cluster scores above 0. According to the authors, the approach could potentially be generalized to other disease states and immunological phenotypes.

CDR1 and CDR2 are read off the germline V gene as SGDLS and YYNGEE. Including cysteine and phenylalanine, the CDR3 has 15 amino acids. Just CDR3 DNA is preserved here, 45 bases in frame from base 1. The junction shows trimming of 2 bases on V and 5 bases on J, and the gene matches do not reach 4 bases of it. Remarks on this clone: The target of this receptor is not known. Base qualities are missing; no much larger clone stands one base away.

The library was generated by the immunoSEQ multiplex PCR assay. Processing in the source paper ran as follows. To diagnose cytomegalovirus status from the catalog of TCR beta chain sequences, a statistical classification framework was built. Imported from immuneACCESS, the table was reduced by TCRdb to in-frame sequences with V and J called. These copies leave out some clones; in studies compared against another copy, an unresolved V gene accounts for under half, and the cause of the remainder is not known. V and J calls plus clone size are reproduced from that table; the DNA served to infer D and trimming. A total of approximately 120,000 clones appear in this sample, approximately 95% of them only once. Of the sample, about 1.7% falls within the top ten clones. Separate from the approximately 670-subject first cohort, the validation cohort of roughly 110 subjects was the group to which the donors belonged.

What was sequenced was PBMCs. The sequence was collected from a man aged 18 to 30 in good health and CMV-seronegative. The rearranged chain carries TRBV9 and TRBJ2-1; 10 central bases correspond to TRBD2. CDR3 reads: CASSVGLANHNEQFF. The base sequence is TGTGCCAGCAGCGTGGGACTAGCGAACCACAATGAGCAGTTCTTC.